Listed below are T cell receptor beta chains from one sample, sequenced in a study of multiple sclerosis patients with progressive multifocal leukoencephalopathy. The assay was immunoSEQ multiplex PCR, and TCRdb's table has in-frame clones only and misses some. The sample lists roughly 28,000 clones, around nine tenths occurring once. Sequenced material: PBMCs. All receptors come from a human donor with multiple sclerosis. CDR3s include the opening cysteine and the closing phenylalanine or tryptophan. D genes are given only for firm matches. Size values are once, few and many counts, or a class for expanded clones, and some rows have none.

>-|TRBJ1-1|once|TRBV28
TGTGCCAGCAGCTATAAAGCAGGGGCTTTCTTT
CASSYKAGAFF
>-|TRBJ2-5|-|TRBV10-2
TGCGCCAGCTTTGAGGGGGGCCAAGAGACCCAGTACTTC
CASFEGGQETQYF
>-|TRBJ1-5|-|TRBV5-1
TGCGCCAGCAGCTTGTTCCCCTGGGGCAATCAGCCCCAGCATTTT
CASSLFPWGNQPQHF
>-|TRBJ1-6|once|TRBV10-2
TGCGCCAGCAGTGGGGCAAGAGGGGTTAATTCACCCCTCCACTTT
CASSGARGVNSPLHF
>TRBD1|TRBJ1-2|few|TRBV9
TGTGCCAGCAGCGTTACAGGGGAGGTTGGCTACACCTTC
CASSVTGEVGYTF
>TRBD1|TRBJ2-1|-|TRBV18
TGTGCCAGCTCACCACCGTTAGGACAGGGGGTAGATGAGCAGTTCTTC
CASSPPLGQGVDEQFF
>-|TRBJ2-1|-|TRBV11-2
TGTGCCAGCAGCTTACGATCACTGGACAAGGGGTTTCGCGAGCAGTTCTTC
CASSLRSLDKGFREQFF
>-|TRBJ1-1|-|TRBV7-9
TGTGCCAGCAGCTTAGCACAGGGAAGGGACACTGAAGCTTTCTTT
CASSLAQGRDTEAFF
>-|TRBJ1-1|once|TRBV11-2
TGTGCCAGCAGCTTAGCTATAGTCGGGGCTGAAGCTTTCTTT
CASSLAIVGAEAFF
>TRBD1|TRBJ2-5|-|TRBV27
TGTGCCAGCAGGATACAGCCAGGGGGTTGGGAGACCCAGTACTTC
CASRIQPGGWETQYF
>-|TRBJ2-7|-|TRBV5-8
TGTGCCAGCAGCTTGCAGCCCGAGCAGTACTTC
CASSLQPEQYF
>-|TRBJ1-3|-|TRBV7-9
TGTGCCAGCAGCTCCGACCGCAGCTCTGGAAACACCATATATTTT
CASSSDRSSGNTIYF
>TRBD2|TRBJ2-3|-|TRBV4-1
TGCGCCAGCAGCCAAATAGCGGGGGAGACAGATACGCAGTATTTT
CASSQIAGETDTQYF
>-|TRBJ1-4|-|TRBV6-6
TGTGCCAGCAGTTACTTAGCGGGATTCAATGAAAAACTGTTTTTT
CASSYLAGFNEKLFF
>TRBD1|TRBJ2-5|-|TRBV7-6
TGTGCCAGCACCCTCCCCCTCGGGACAGCCCAAGAGACCCAGTACTTC
CASTLPLGTAQETQYF
>-|TRBJ2-7|-|TRBV30
TGTGCCTGGAGGGGTGTGGACTCCTACGAGCAGTACTTC
CAWRGVDSYEQYF
>TRBD1|TRBJ1-2|once|TRBV6-4
TGTGCCAGCAGTGACTCGGGGGGACAGGACAACTATGGCTACACCTTC
CASSDSGGQDNYGYTF
>TRBD2|TRBJ2-3|-|TRBV4-2
TGTGCCAGCAGCCAGAAAGCGGGGACGGCTAGCACAGATACGCAGTATTTT
CASSQKAGTASTDTQYF
>TRBD1|TRBJ2-1|-|TRBV19
TGTGCCAGTAGTATAGGGACAGGGGGTTGGTATCGCTACAATGAGCAGTTCTTC
CASSIGTGGWYRYNEQFF
>-|TRBJ2-1|-|TRBV11-2
TGTGCCAGCAGCTCCCCGCCCGAGGGCTTCTATTACAATGAGCAGTTCTTC
CASSSPPEGFYYNEQFF
>-|TRBJ1-5|-|TRBV19
TGTGCCAGTAGTATACCCAGAACCAATCAGCCCCAGCATTTT
CASSIPRTNQPQHF
>TRBD1|TRBJ2-6|-|TRBV13
TGTGCCAGCAGCTTGGGGACAGGCCCCTCTGGGGCCAACGTCCTGACCTTC
CASSLGTGPSGANVLTF
>TRBD1|TRBJ1-1|-|TRBV7-2
TGTGCCAGCAGCTTAGGGACAGGGGTGAACACTGAAGCTTTCTTT
CASSLGTGVNTEAFF
>-|TRBJ1-2|-|TRBV11-2
TGTGCCAGCAGCTTAGAAAACCCTCACTATGGCTACACCTTC
CASSLENPHYGYTF
>TRBD1|TRBJ1-2|-|TRBV13
TGTGCCAGCAGCCGCGGACAGGGGGTATATGGCTACACCTTC
CASSRGQGVYGYTF
>-|TRBJ2-2|-|TRBV2
TGTGCCAGCAGTGATGCTAGCTGGAGCGGGGAGCTGTTTTTT
CASSDASWSGELFF
>TRBD1|TRBJ2-5|-|TRBV6-1
TGTGCCAGCAGCCGGGACAGGGGGCCTGGGGAGACCCAGTACTTC
CASSRDRGPGETQYF
>TRBD1|TRBJ1-1|-|TRBV7-2
TGTGCCAGCAGACCCCGGGACAGGGGGGTGAACACTGAAGCTTTCTTT
CASRPRDRGVNTEAFF
>-|TRBJ2-4|few|TRBV5-1
TGCGCCAGCAGTGATTTCCCCGCAGGGTCACTGGGAAACATTCAGTACTTC
CASSDFPAGSLGNIQYF